These 20 T cell receptor beta chains share one sample of origin, sequenced in a study of blood T cell repertoires in COVID-19. Clones were read by immunoSEQ multiplex PCR, and TCRdb kept only the in-frame ones, dropping some. The sample consists of around 150,000 clones, approximately 88% of them appearing once. The sample comprised peripheral blood. Receptor source: a man aged 55 to 70 with acute or convalescent COVID-19.

V and J are TRBV24-1 and TRBJ2-2; 7 nucleotides match TRBD1. Germline CDR1 reads KGHDR; CDR2 reads SFDVKD. The J segment lost 11 bases and the V segment lost 3 bases, leaving 8 bases of the junction unmatched. This CDR3 region has 14 residues. This CDR3 is CATSDAGTVNELFF. CDR3 nucleotide sequence: TGTGCCACCAGTGATGCCGGGACAGTCAACGAGCTGTTTTTT.

This chain connects TRBV7-2 to TRBJ2-2; D call uncertain. The CDR3 totals 13 residues. The germline CDR1 and CDR2 sequences are SGHTA and FQGNSA. The V end lost 2 bases, the J end lost 7 bases, and 8 bases lay between the germline ends. For the CDR3, the DNA is TGTGCCAGCAGCTTAAAGTCGGGCGGGGAGCTGTTTTTT. Protein: CASSLKSGGELFF.

The chain links TRBV7-2 to TRBJ2-1; maybe TRBD2 (6 bases). The V and J ends lost 5 bases and 1 base respectively, with 12 bases between them. Germline V gene sequence: CDR1 SGHTA, CDR2 FQGNSA. This CDR3 has 15 residues. In nucleotides, the CDR3 is TGTGCCAGCAGCACTACGGGGACTTCCTACAATGAGCAGTTCTTC. Translating it yields CASSTTGTSYNEQFF.

Only one count was recorded for this clone. V and J are TRBV12-3 or TRBV12-4 and TRBJ2-7, with D possibly matching TRBD1 (6 bases). The CDR3 totals 12 residues. Between the trimmed V and J ends, which lost 4 bases and 5 bases, there was a span of 9 bases. The CDR3 nucleotides read TGTGCCAGCAGTTCAACAGGGAACGAGCAGTACTTC. Protein product: CASSSTGNEQYF.

This clone occurred a few times. This sequence joins TRBV6-5 and TRBJ1-5; 8 bases agree with TRBD1. The CDR3 spans 13 residues. Germline lookup yields CDR1 MNHEY and CDR2 SVGAGI. The J segment lost 6 bases and the V segment lost 10 bases, leaving 8 bases of the junction unmatched. CDR3 sequence: CAIDRGGSQPQHF. The CDR3 DNA follows: TGTGCCATCGACAGGGGCGGGAGTCAGCCCCAGCATTTT.

The gene calls are TRBV6-6 and TRBJ1-6; D might be TRBD1 (6 bases). This CDR3 has 13 residues. V gave up 5 bases and J gave up 9 bases, with 11 bases separating them. Germline V gene lookup returns CDR1 MNHNY and CDR2 SVGAGI (reference sequence). CDR3 DNA: TGTGCCAGCAGTAGACAGGAGATTTCACCCCTCCACTTT. Its protein is CASSRQEISPLHF.

The V call is TRBV7-6, the J call TRBJ2-2; 7 positions agree with TRBD2. Germline trimming cut 7 bases from V and 5 bases from J; bases unmatched to any gene: 10. This CDR3 comprises 15 residues. Per the germline V gene, CDR1 is SGHVS and CDR2 is FNYEAQ. CDR3 DNA sequence: TGTGCCAGCACCCCCCAGCCGGGGGGAACCGGGGAGCTGTTTTTT. Translated: CASTPQPGGTGELFF.

This sequence joins TRBV6-2 or TRBV6-3 and TRBJ2-6, with D perhaps TRBD2 (5 bases). The CDR3 extends over 19 amino acids. The V gene's germline CDR1 is MNHEY and CDR2 SVGEGT. Trimming took 5 bases from V and 2 from J, leaving 22 bases between them. The CDR3 bases are TGTGCCAGCAGTACGGTCGAGGGTCGTATCATGCCTGGGGCCAACGTCCTGACTTTC. Translation gives CASSTVEGRIMPGANVLTF.

This clone was recorded at least ten times. This sequence joins TRBV30 and TRBJ1-6; TRBD1 aligns across 7 bases. The CDR3 loop spans 19 amino acids. Trimming removed 5 bases from V and 0 bases from J; junction bases left unmatched: 16. From germline, CDR1 is GTSNPN and CDR2 SVGIG (reference sequence). The CDR3, as DNA: TGTGCCTGGGCCCTGACAGGGCCGACCAGGAGCTCCTATAATTCACCCCTCCACTTT. Protein sequence: CAWALTGPTRSSYNSPLHF.

This clone was seen only a few times. The rearrangement joins TRBV11-1 to TRBJ2-3, with 7 bases aligning to TRBD2. V was pared by 6 bases and J by 11 bases, with 8 bases of the junction left unmatched. Germline V gene data show CDR1 as SGHAT and CDR2 as FQDESV (reference sequence). This CDR3 spans 12 amino acids. The CDR3 here is CASSSRGSWQYF. In DNA form, the CDR3 reads TGTGCCAGCAGTTCACGCGGGAGCTGGCAGTATTTT. Filled out from reference TRBV11-1 and TRBJ2-3, the complete variable domain reads EAEVAQSPRYKITEKSQAVAFWCDPISGHATLYWYRQILGQGPELLVQFQDESVVDDSQLPKDRFSAERLKGVDSTLKIQPAELGDSAMYLCASSSRGSWQYFGPGTRLTVL.

The chain recombines TRBV5-4 with TRBJ1-2; possible D gene TRBD1, 5 bases. The germline V gene has CDR1 SGHNT and CDR2 YYREEE (reference sequence). The V end lost 4 bases, the J end lost 8 bases, and 15 bases lay between the germline ends. The CDR3 loop spans 13 amino acids. Here the CDR3 DNA reads TGTGCCAGCAGCCCTTGGGGCGCTCGAGGCTACACCTTC. Protein: CASSPWGARGYTF.

V and J are TRBV5-1 and TRBJ1-2; D might be TRBD1 (6 bases). The germline V and J ends were trimmed by 5 bases and 2 bases, with 22 bases remaining between them. Germline V gives CDR1 SGHRS, CDR2 YFSETQ. The CDR3 contains 17 residues. CDR3 protein: CASSSEKTGKRNYGYTF. The CDR3 coding sequence is TGCGCCAGCAGTTCCGAAAAAACAGGGAAAAGAAACTATGGCTACACCTTC.

The V and J genes are TRBV18 and TRBJ2-2; 7 positions match TRBD2. Germline CDR1 reads KGHSH; CDR2 reads LQKENI. The CDR3 runs to 17 residues. The trim removed 2 bases at V and 4 bases at J, leaving 10 bases unmatched. The DNA of the CDR3 is TGTGCCAGCTCACCATTGGGAGGGGCACAAGTCACCGGGGAGCTGTTTTTT. Protein product: CASSPLGGAQVTGELFF.

This rearrangement joins TRBV24-1 to TRBJ1-1; D gene unclear. Trimming cost V 8 bases and J 5 bases, with 14 bases left between them. This CDR3 is built from 13 residues. Germline V CDR1 and CDR2: KGHDR, SFDVKD. For the CDR3, the DNA is TGTGCCACCAACGAGGGATCGGAGACTGAAGCTTTCTTT. It codes for CATNEGSETEAFF.

The chain combines TRBV5-1 with TRBJ2-3, with 9 bases lining up with TRBD2. CDR1 is SGHRS, CDR2 YFSETQ, per germline. After removal of 1 base from V and 0 bases from J, the junction contained 3 bases not matched to a gene. The CDR3 spans 16 residues. The CDR3 is CASSLTAGGSTDTQYF. Here the CDR3 DNA reads TGCGCCAGCAGCTTGACGGCGGGGGGGAGCACAGATACGCAGTATTTT.

This rearrangement joins TRBV2 to TRBJ2-3; D not certain. Germline V gene lookup returns CDR1 SNHLY and CDR2 FYNNEI. Deletions cut 7 bases from V and 2 bases from J, with 13 bases between. The CDR3 consists of 14 residues. CDR3 DNA: TGTGCCAGCATGTGGGCAGGATACACAGATACGCAGTATTTT. Its translation is CASMWAGYTDTQYF.

The J gene is TRBJ2-6, the V gene TRBV5-4, with 8 bases fitting TRBD2. The CDR3 spans 17 residues. V gave up 6 bases and J gave up 3 bases; unmatched junction bases: 11. Germline values: CDR1 SGHNT, CDR2 YYREEE (reference sequence). CDR3 sequence reads: CASTLGAGGRGANVLTF. Here the CDR3 DNA reads TGTGCCAGCACCCTGGGGGCGGGGGGCCGTGGGGCCAACGTCCTGACTTTC.

This chain joins TRBV7-2 and TRBJ2-2; D is possibly TRBD2 (6 bases). The germline V gene encodes CDR1 SGHTA and CDR2 FQGNSA. V lost 0 bases and J lost 1, with 9 bases in between. The CDR3 runs 16 residues. Written as DNA, the CDR3 is TGTGCCAGCAGCTTAGCTTCGGGACTGAACACCGGGGAGCTGTTTTTT. As protein: CASSLASGLNTGELFF.

This rearrangement joins TRBV27 to TRBJ2-1, with D maybe TRBD1 (5 bases). V lost 7 bases and J lost 4, with 17 bases in between. Germline CDR1 is MNHEY and CDR2 is SMNVEV (reference sequence). This CDR3 is 15 amino acids long. The CDR3 DNA reads as TGTGCCAGCACCTTCTCTACAGGAGTATACAATGAGCAGTTCTTC. This sequence encodes CASTFSTGVYNEQFF.

This clone was recorded only once. The chain joins TRBV6-1 to TRBJ2-4; TRBD2 matches at 13 bases. Germline-derived CDR1 and CDR2 are MNHNS and SASEGT. CDR3 length equals 18 residues. Unmatched junction bases numbered 12, after V lost 2 bases and J lost 8 bases. This CDR3 reads CASSEKDPTSGGLHIQYF. CDR3 in DNA: TGTGCCAGCAGTGAAAAGGATCCGACTAGCGGGGGGCTGCACATTCAGTACTTC.